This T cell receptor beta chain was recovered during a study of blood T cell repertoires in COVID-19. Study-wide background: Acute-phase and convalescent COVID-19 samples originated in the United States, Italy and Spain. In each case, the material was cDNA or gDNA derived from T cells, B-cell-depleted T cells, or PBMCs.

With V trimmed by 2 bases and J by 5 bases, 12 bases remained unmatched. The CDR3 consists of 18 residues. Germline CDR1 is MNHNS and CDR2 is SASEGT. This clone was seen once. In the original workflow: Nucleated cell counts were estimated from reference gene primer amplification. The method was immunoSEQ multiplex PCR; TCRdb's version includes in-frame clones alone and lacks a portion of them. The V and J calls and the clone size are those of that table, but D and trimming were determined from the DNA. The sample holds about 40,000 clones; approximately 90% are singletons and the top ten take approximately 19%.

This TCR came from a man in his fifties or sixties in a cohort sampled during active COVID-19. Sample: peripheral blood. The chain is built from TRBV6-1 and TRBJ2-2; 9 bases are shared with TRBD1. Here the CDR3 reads CASSERGTGTGITGELFF. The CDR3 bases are TGTGCCAGCAGTGAAAGGGGGACCGGGACAGGGATTACCGGGGAGCTGTTTTTT.